This T cell receptor beta chain was identified during a study of cytomegalovirus exposure and HLA in healthy donors. Study-level points and caveats: It emerged from a later analysis that several of the most significant clusters appeared to be linked to common viral pathogens. TCR beta chains associated with HLA were, in a later analysis, more clonally expanded than equally common others.

The PCR contained 60 Vbeta and 13 Jbeta primers. Libraries were prepared by immunoSEQ multiplex PCR; TCRdb keeps only in-frame clonotypes and omits some of them. The sample records roughly 100,000 clones, about two thirds being singletons. Germline CDR1 reads SGHVS; CDR2 reads FNYEAQ. The CDR3 sequence is 18 residues long. Trimming removed 5 bases from V and 0 bases from J, with 21 bases in between. Concerning this clone: Its antigen is not identified.

The rearrangement joins TRBV7-6 to TRBJ2-3; D not resolved. The sequenced material came from PBMCs. The sequence was obtained from a woman aged 45-65 years in good health and CMV-seropositive. For the CDR3, the DNA is TGTGCCAGCAGCCCCGTTACCTCGGCAGGCTCTAGCACAGATACGCAGTATTTT. Its protein is CASSPVTSAGSSTDTQYF. The whole variable domain, remainder taken from reference TRBV7-6 and TRBJ2-3, is GAGVSQSPRYKVTKRGQDVALRCDPISGHVSLYWYRQALGQGPEFLTYFNYEAQQDKSGLPNDRFSAERPEGSISTLTIQRTEQRDSAMYRCASSPVTSAGSSTDTQYFGPGTRLTVL.